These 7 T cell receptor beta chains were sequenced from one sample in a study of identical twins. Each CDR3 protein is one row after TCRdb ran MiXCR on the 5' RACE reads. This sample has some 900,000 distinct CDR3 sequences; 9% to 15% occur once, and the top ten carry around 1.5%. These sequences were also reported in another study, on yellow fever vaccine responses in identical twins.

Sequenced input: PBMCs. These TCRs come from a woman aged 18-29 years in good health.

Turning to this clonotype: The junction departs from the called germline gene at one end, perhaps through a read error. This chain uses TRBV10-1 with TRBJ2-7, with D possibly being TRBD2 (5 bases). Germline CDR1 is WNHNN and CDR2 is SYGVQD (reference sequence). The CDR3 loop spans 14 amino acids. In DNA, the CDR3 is TGCGCCAGCAGCGAGTCGGGGAACTCCTACGAGCAGTACTTC. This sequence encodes CASSESGNSYEQYF.

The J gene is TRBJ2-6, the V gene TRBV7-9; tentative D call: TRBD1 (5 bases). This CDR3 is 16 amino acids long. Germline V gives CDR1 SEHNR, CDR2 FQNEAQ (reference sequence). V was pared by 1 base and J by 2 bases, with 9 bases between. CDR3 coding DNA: TGTGCCAGCAGCTTAGTCTTCAGGGCTGGGGCCAACGTCCTGACTTTC. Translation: CASSLVFRAGANVLTF.

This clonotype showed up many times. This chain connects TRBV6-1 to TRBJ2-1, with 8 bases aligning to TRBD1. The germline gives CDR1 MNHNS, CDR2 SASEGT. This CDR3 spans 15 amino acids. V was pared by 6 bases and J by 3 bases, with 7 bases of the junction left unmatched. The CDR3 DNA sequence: TGTGCCAGCAGACCCGGGACAGGCCTCTACAATGAGCAGTTCTTC. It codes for CASRPGTGLYNEQFF.

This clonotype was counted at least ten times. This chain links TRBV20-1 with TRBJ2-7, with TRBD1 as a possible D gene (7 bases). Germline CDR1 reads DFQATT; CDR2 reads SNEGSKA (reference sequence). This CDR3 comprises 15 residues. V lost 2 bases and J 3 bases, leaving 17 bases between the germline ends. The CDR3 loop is CSARTGEVGYYEQYV. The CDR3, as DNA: TGCAGTGCTAGAACAGGGGAGGTAGGCTACTACGAGCAGTACGTC.

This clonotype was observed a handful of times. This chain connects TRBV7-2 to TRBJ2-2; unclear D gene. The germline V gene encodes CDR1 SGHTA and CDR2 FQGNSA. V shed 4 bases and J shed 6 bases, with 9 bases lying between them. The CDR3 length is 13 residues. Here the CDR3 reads CASSYFEAGELFF. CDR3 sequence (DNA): TGTGCCAGCAGCTACTTTGAGGCCGGGGAGCTGTTTTTT.

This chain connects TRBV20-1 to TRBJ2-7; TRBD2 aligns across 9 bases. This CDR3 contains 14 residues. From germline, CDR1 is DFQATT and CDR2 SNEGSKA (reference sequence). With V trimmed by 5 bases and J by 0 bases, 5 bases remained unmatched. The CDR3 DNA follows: TGCAGTGCTCCGCGGGAGGGCCACTCCTACGAGCAGTACTTC. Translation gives CSAPREGHSYEQYF.

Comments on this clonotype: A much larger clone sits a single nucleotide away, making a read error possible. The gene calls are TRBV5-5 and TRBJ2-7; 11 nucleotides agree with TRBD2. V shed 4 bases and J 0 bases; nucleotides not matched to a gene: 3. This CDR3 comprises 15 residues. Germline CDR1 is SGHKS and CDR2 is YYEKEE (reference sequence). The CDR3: CASSPGLAASYEQYV. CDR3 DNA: TGTGCCAGCAGCCCGGGACTAGCGGCCTCCTACGAGCAGTACGTC.